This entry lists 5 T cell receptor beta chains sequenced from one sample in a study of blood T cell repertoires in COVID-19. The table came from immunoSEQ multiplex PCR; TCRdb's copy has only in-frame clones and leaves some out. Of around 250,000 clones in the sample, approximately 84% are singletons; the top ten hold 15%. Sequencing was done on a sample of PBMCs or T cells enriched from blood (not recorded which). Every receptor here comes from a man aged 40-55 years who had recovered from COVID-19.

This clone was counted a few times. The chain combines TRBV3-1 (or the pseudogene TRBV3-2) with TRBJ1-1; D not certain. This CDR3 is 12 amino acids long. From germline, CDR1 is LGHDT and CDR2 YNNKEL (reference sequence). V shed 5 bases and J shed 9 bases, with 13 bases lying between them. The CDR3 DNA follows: TGTGCCAGCAGCTCTTCCCTCCTCCAAGCTTTCTTT. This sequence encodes CASSSSLLQAFF.

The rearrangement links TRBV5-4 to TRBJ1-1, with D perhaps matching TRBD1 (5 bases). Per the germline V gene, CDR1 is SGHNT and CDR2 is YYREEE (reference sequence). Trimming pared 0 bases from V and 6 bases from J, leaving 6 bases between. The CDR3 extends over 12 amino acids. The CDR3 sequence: CASSLGQSEAFF. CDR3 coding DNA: TGTGCCAGCAGCTTGGGACAGTCTGAAGCTTTCTTT.

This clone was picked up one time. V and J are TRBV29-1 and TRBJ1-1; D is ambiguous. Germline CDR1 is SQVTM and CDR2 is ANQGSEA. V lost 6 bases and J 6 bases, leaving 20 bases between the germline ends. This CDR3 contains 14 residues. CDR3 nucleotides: TGCAGCGTCCTCCGGGGAGGGTTGTACCCTGAAGCTTTCTTT. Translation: CSVLRGGLYPEAFF.

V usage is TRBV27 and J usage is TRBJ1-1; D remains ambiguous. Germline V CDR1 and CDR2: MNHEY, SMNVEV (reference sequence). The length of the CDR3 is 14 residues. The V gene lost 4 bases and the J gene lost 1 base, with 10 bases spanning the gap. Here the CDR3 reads CASSWLGGNTEAFF. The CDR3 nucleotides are TGTGCCAGCAGTTGGCTCGGAGGGAACACTGAAGCTTTCTTT.

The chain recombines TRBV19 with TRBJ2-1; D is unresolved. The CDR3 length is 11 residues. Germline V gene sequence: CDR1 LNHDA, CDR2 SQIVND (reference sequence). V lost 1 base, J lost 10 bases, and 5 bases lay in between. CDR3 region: CASSIGGEQFF. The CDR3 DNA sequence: TGTGCCAGTAGTATAGGAGGAGAGCAGTTCTTC. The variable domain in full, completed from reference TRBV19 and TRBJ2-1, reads DGGITQSPKYLFRKEGQNVTLSCEQNLNHDAMYWYRQDPGQGLRLIYYSQIVNDFQKGDIAEGYSVSREKKESFPLTVTSAQKNPTAFYLCASSIGGEQFFGPGTRLTVL.